This T cell receptor beta chain originates from a study of CD8+CD57+ T cells in acquired aplastic anemia (dated by TCRdb to the late 2010s). In terms of the full investigation: On average, sorted CD4+ and CD8+ cells yielded 3 to 4 ug of extracted DNA, with a range of about 0.18 to 30 ug. CD8+CD57+ expansion was defined as frequency above the mean frequency observed in healthy subjects. Beyond this particular receptor, the publication reports: Between patients and healthy controls, no significant difference in CD8+ Simpson's diversity was found (P=0.060). Roughly 30 CD8+ CDR3 sequences were found to be shared between patients and controls, but these sequences appeared to be highly expressed in patients and within the immunodominant clones of the patients.

The patients picked for sequencing were ones in whom flow cytometry had shown an expansion of CD8+CD57+ cells. All patients had severe acquired aplastic anemia diagnosed by International Study of Aplastic Anemia and Agranulocytosis and Camitta criteria. Patients had received no therapy at the time of blood sampling. In the study, sorted CD4+ and CD8+ blood T cells from patients with severe aplastic anemia and from healthy subjects underwent deep sequencing of TCR repertoires. In the USA, patient enrollment took place under clinicaltrials.gov protocols 00001620, 01623167, 00001397, 00071045, 00081523 and 00961064. Ficoll-Paque density gradient centrifugation was used to isolate peripheral blood mononuclear cells. CD4+ and CD8+ T cells were sorted by FACS or magnetic beads before DNA extraction. This clonotype occurred many times. Its cognate antigen has yet to be identified. Base qualities are not recorded, but no much larger clone differs from it by a single base.

Genomic DNA served as template for TCR beta VDJ combination and CDR3 sequence profiling. An Illumina HiSeq 2000 was used for TCR repertoire sequencing. The authors processed their data as follows. TRBV/TRBJ rearrangement plots, CDR3 size and DJ length profiles, and Simpson's diversity index were used to evaluate the repertoires. The most abundant DNA sequence in the deep sequencing data was defined as the immunodominant clone. CDR3 amino acid sequences were screened for sharing across subjects and were compared with published repertoires and the VDJdb database. TCRdb itself trimmed the public reads at Q25 with fastp, ran MiXCR and retained productive beta chains. Each record represents a unique CDR3 protein, reported with the most common genes and DNA among its rows. The V and J calls follow TCRdb's processing rather than the paper's. The sample has about 160,000 distinct CDR3 sequences on record, around half of them singletons. The ten largest clones represent 3.2% of the sample.

The CDR3, from cysteine to phenylalanine, totals 15 residues. The sequence is cut down to CDR3 DNA, 45 bases in frame from base 1. From the germline V gene (reference sequence), CDR1 is LGHDT and CDR2 is YNNKEL. V is shortened by 0 bases, J by 5 bases, and the region joining them spans 13 bases. This chain joins TRBV3-1 to TRBJ2-5, with the D segment possibly TRBD1 or TRBD2, each aligning over 5 bases. This receptor was obtained from a human donor with aplastic anemia. Source material: sorted CD4+, CD8+, or CD8+CD57+ T cells (not recorded which) from PBMCs. In nucleotides, the sequence is TGTGCCAGCAGCCAAGATCTACTGGGGGAGGAGACCCAGTACTTC. Its protein reads: CASSQDLLGEETQYF.